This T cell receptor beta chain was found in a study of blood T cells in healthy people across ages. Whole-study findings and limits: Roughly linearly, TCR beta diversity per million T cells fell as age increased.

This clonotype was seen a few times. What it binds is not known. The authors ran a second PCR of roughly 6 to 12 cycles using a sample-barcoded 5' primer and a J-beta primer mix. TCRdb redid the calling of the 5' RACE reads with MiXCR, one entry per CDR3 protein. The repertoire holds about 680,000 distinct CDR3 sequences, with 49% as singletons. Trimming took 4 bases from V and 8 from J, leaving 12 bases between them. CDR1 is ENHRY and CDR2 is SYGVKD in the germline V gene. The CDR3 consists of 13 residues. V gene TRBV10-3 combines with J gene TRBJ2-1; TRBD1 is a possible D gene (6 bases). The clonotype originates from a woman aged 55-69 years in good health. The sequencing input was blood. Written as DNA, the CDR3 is TGTGCCATCAGTGCCTCGAAGGGGGATGAGCAGTTCTTC. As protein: CAISASKGDEQFF.